Below are 7 T cell receptor beta chains sequenced from a single sample in a study of cytomegalovirus exposure and HLA in healthy donors. This PCR relied on a set of 60 Vbeta primers and 13 Jbeta primers. Generated by immunoSEQ multiplex PCR, the TCRdb table keeps only in-frame clones and is missing some. The table records about 170,000 clones, roughly 80% of them present only once. Source material: PBMCs. Receptors originate from a male donor in good health and CMV-seronegative.

The genes are TRBV7-6 and TRBJ2-2; 7 bases map to TRBD1. Germline V gene lookup returns CDR1 SGHVS and CDR2 FNYEAQ. There are 15 residues in the CDR3. V shed 5 bases, J shed 5 bases, and the junction held 8 bases outside the gene matches. This CDR3 is CASSPTGLRTGELFF. For the CDR3, the DNA is TGTGCCAGCAGCCCGACAGGGTTGAGGACCGGGGAGCTGTTTTTT.

The chain employs TRBV19 and TRBJ2-2, with D unclear. V was pared by 6 bases and J by 0 bases, with 8 bases between. This CDR3 contains 14 residues. Germline lookup yields CDR1 LNHDA and CDR2 SQIVND (reference sequence). CDR3 loop: CASRKQTNTGELFF. The CDR3 DNA reads TGTGCCAGTAGAAAACAAACGAACACCGGGGAGCTGTTTTTT.

This clone has only a few counts. The V call is TRBV7-9, the J call TRBJ2-1, with D possibly being TRBD2 (6 bases). The CDR3 runs 15 residues. Germline CDR1 and CDR2: SEHNR and FQNEAQ (reference sequence). V was pared by 3 bases and J by 5 bases, with 14 bases between. The CDR3 loop reads CASSLFLAEDNEQFF. The DNA for the CDR3 is TGTGCCAGCAGCTTGTTTTTAGCGGAGGACAATGAGCAGTTCTTC.

This clone appeared a few times. The chain links TRBV4-2 to TRBJ1-4, with 7 bases aligning to TRBD1. In germline, CDR1 is LGHNA, CDR2 YNFKEQ. After removal of 1 base from V and 8 bases from J, the junction contained 10 bases not matched to a gene. The length of the CDR3 is 16 residues. CDR3 protein: CASSQVSTGEGEKLFF. In DNA form, the CDR3 reads TGTGCCAGCAGCCAAGTTTCCACAGGGGAAGGGGAAAAACTGTTTTTT.

This clone was counted between two and nine times. The chain couples TRBV28 to TRBJ2-7; TRBD2 aligns across 8 bases. Germline CDR1 MDHEN, CDR2 SYDVKM. The J segment lost 1 base and the V segment lost 9 bases, leaving 14 bases of the junction unmatched. There are 16 residues in the CDR3. CDR3 bases: TGTGCCAGTAAGGGGGGAGGTAGCGGGGATTCCTACGAGCAGTACTTC. This encodes CASKGGGSGDSYEQYF.

V usage is TRBV7-2 and J usage is TRBJ1-1, with 7 bases aligning to TRBD1. The CDR3 sequence is 15 residues long. V shed 5 bases and J 0 bases; nucleotides not matched to a gene: 6. CDR1 is SGHTA, CDR2 FQGNSA, per germline. The chain's CDR3 is CASSKQTGLNTEAFF. The CDR3 region has the DNA TGTGCCAGCAGCAAGCAGACAGGGTTGAACACTGAAGCTTTCTTT.

The rearrangement links TRBV7-8 to TRBJ1-5, with D hard to call. This CDR3 has 12 amino acids. Trimming removed 5 bases from V and 6 bases from J, with 8 bases in between. The germline V gene encodes CDR1 SGHVS and CDR2 FQNEAQ. The CDR3, as DNA: TGTGCCAGCAGCCCGGGAGTTCAGCCCCAGCATTTT. Translated: CASSPGVQPQHF.